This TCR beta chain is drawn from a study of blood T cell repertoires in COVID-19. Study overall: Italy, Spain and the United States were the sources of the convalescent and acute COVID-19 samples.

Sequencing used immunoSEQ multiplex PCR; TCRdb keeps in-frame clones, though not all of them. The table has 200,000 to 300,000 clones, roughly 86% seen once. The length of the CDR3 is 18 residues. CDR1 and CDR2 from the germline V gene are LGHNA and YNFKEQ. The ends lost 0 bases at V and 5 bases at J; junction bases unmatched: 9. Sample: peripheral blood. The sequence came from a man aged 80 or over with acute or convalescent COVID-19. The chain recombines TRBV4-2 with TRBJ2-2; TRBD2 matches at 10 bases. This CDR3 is CASSQDPQRGGRTGELFF. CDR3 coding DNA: TGTGCCAGCAGCCAAGATCCTCAGCGGGGGGGCCGGACCGGGGAGCTGTTTTTT.